These T cell receptor beta chains were read from a single sample in a study of blood T cell repertoires in COVID-19. The assay was immunoSEQ multiplex PCR, and TCRdb's table has in-frame clones only and misses some. Seen here are some 50,000 clones, about 88% observed once, and the top ten hold 8% to 9%. The material sequenced was peripheral blood. Receptors originate from a woman in her sixties or seventies with active COVID-19. Both conserved end residues are trimmed from each CDR3. Some rows have no size entry. The others give once, few or many, or a class for an expanded clone.

size | V | CDR3
- | TRBV19 | ASHLAGSQETQY
- | TRBV14 | ASSPGQGNTIY
- | TRBV30 | AWSDYATNEKLF
- | TRBV10-3 | AISATIWETDTQY
- | TRBV2 | ASSDWRSGQGNQPQH
- | TRBV15 | ATSRDRGENYGYT
- | TRBV5-4 | ASSKTSGATDTQY
- | TRBV5-8 | ASSLGRLQSNQPQH
- | TRBV9 | ASSVSPLAGTYEQY
- | TRBV9 | ASSTALFSQETQY
- | TRBV6-6 | ASSPILQGDADYGYT
- | TRBV24-1 | ATSDLRGSSYNEQF
- | TRBV30 | AWRSGQNYGYT
- | TRBV20-1 | SASLQGPSLDTQY
once | TRBV11-3 | ASSPGQGTEAF
- | TRBV5-5 | ASTLYYEQY
- | TRBV28 | ASRIAGDSQRKLF
- | TRBV7-3 | ASSQGASGSIRTDTQY
- | TRBV28 | ATTNRLGSMSDTQY
- | TRBV7-2 | ASSLVTGSSGANVLT
few | TRBV10-1 | ASSDPSTGGTWNTEAF
- | TRBV30 | AWSRDISTEAF
- | TRBV21-1 | ASTSKEGTSGFFSYEQY
few | TRBV28 | ASSLRSSNTEAF
- | TRBV7-9 | ASSVPAAGQTGYRTQY
- | TRBV5-1 | ASSLGQADYNEQF